This T cell receptor beta chain is drawn from a study of T-cell reconstitution after alpha-beta-depleted transplantation in children. TCRbeta library preparation incorporated unique molecular identifiers. Each CDR3 protein is one row after TCRdb ran MiXCR on the PCR reads. The table shows 200,000 to 300,000 distinct CDR3 sequences, with 9.5% to 15% occurring only once. This clonotype showed up many times. This clonotype was sampled from a human donor who donated a stem cell graft to a child with acute lymphoblastic leukemia. The source was PBMCs from the stem cell graft donor, collected from the stem cell graft.

In DNA, the CDR3 is TGTGCCAGCAGCCCTCGGACATCTGGCTACACCTTC. Protein product: CASSPRTSGYTF. The chain combines TRBV28 with TRBJ1-2; D is perhaps TRBD1 (5 bases). Germline loops: CDR1 MDHEN, CDR2 SYDVKM. V lost 6 bases and J 7 bases, leaving 12 bases between the germline ends. The length of the CDR3 is 12 residues.